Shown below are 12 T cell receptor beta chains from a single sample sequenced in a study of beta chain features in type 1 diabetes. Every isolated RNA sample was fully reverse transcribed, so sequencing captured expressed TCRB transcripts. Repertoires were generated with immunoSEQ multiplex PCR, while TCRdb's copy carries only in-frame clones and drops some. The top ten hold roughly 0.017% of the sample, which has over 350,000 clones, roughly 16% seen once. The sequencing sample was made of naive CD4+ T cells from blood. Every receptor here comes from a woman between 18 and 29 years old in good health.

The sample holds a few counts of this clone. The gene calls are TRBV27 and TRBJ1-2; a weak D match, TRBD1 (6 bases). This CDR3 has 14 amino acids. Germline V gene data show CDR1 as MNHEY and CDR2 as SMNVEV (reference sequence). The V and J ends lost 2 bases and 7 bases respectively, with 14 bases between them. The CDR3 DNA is TGTGCCAGCAGTTTAGGGGGCCTTTACGCTGGCTACACCTTC. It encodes CASSLGGLYAGYTF.

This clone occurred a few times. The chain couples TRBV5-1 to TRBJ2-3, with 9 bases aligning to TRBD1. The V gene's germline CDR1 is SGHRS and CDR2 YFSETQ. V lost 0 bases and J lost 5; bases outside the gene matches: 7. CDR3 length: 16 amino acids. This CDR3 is CASSLGNTGGKDTQYF. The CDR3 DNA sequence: TGCGCCAGCAGCTTGGGGAATACAGGGGGCAAAGATACGCAGTATTTT.

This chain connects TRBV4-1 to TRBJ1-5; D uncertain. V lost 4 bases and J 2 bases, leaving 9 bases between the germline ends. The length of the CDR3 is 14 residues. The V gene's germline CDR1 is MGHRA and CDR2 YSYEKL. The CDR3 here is CASSRGAGNQPQHF. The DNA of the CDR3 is TGCGCCAGCAGCCGAGGAGCTGGCAATCAGCCCCAGCATTTT.

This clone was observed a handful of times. CDR3 nucleotide sequence: TGTGCCAGCAGCCCCGGGACAGGGTCCTACTATGGCTACACCTTC. Translating gives CASSPGTGSYYGYTF. The rearrangement uses TRBV5-4 and TRBJ1-2, with 9 bases identical to TRBD1. The CDR3 length is 15 residues. V was pared by 4 bases and J by 3 bases, with 7 bases of the junction left unmatched. Per germline, CDR1 SGHNT and CDR2 YYREEE (reference sequence).

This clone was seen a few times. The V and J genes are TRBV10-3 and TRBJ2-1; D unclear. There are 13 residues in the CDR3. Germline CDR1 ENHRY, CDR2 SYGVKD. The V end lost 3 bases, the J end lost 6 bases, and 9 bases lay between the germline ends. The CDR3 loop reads CAISEFGINEQFF. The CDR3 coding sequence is TGTGCCATCAGTGAATTCGGTATCAATGAGCAGTTCTTC.

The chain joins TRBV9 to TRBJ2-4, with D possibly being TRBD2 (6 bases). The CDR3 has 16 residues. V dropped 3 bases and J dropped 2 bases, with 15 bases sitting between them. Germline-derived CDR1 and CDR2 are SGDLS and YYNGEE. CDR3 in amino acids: CASSAWGDGTKNIQYF. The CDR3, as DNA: TGTGCCAGCAGCGCCTGGGGGGATGGGACCAAAAACATTCAGTACTTC.

The CDR3 sequence is CSVVRGSKGTGELFF. In DNA form, the CDR3 reads TGCAGCGTTGTCCGGGGGAGTAAGGGCACCGGGGAGCTGTTTTTT. This chain uses TRBV29-1 with TRBJ2-2; maybe TRBD2 (6 bases). The CDR3 sequence is 15 residues long. Germline V lookup: CDR1 SQVTM, CDR2 ANQGSEA. V was clipped by 4 bases and J by 4 bases, with 16 bases between them.

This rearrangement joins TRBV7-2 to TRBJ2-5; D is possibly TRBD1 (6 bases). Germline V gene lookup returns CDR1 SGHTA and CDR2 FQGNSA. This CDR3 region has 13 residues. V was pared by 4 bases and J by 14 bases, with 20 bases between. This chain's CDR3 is CASSSANTGTHYF. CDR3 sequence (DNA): TGTGCCAGCAGCTCCGCCAACACCGGGACACATTACTTC. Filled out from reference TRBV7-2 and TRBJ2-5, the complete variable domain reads GAGVSQSPSNKVTEKGKDVELRCDPISGHTALYWYRQSLGQGLEFLIYFQGNSAPDKSGLPSDRFSAERTGGSVSTLTIQRTQQEDSAVYLCASSSANTGTHYFGPGTRLLVL.

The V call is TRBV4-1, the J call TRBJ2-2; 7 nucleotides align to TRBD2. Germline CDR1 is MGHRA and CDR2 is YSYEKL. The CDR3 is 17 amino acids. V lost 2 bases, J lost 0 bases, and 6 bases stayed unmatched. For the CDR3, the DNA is TGCGCCAGCAGCCAATGGGCTAGCGGAACGAACACCGGGGAGCTGTTTTTT. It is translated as CASSQWASGTNTGELFF.

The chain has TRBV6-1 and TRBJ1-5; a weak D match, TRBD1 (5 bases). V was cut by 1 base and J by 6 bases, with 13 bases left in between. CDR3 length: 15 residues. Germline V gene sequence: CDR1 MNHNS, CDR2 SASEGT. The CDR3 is CASSEDPQGSQPQHF. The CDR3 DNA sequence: TGTGCCAGCAGTGAAGACCCCCAGGGAAGTCAGCCCCAGCATTTT.

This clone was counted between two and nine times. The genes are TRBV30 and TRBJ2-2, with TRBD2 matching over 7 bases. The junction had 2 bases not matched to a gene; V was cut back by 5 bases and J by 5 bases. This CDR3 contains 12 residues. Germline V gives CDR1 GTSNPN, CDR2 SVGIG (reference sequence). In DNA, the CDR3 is TGTGCCTGGGGGGAGGGAACCGGGGAGCTGTTTTTT. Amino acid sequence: CAWGEGTGELFF.

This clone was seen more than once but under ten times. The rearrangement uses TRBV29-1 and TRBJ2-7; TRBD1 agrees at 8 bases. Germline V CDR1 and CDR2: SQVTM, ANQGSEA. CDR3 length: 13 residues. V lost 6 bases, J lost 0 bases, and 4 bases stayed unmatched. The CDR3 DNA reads TGCAGCGTGGGGACAGGAGCCTCCTACGAGCAGTACTTC. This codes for CSVGTGASYEQYF.